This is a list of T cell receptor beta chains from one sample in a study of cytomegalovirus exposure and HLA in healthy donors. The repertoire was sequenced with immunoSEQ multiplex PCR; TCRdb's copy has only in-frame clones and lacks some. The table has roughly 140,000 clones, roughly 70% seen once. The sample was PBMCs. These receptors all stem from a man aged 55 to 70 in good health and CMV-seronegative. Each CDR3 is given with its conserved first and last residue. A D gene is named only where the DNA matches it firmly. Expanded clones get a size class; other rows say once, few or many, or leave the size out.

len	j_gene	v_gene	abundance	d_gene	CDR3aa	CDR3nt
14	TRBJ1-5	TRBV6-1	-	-	CASSVTRAYQPQHF	TGTGCCAGCAGTGTAACCAGGGCTTATCAGCCCCAGCATTTT
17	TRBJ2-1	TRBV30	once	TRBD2	CAWGGTSGSGAYNEQFF	TGTGCCTGGGGGGGGACTAGCGGGAGCGGGGCCTACAATGAGCAGTTCTTC
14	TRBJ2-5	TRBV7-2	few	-	CASSLSAVQETQYF	TGTGCCAGCAGCTTATCAGCGGTTCAAGAGACCCAGTACTTC
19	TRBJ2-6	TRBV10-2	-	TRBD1	CATHETGTGLLSGANVLTF	TGCGCCACCCATGAAACCGGGACAGGCCTTCTCTCTGGGGCCAACGTCCTGACTTTC
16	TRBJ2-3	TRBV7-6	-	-	CASSLAPLTSTDTQYF	TGTGCCAGCAGCTTAGCACCCCTTACTAGCACAGATACGCAGTATTTT
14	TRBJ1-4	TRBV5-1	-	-	CASSGDATNEKLFF	TGCGCCAGCAGCGGAGACGCAACTAATGAAAAACTGTTTTTT
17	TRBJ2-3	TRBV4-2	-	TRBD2	CASSQLTGGSTTDTQYF	TGTGCCAGCAGCCAATTAACGGGAGGGAGCACCACAGATACGCAGTATTTT
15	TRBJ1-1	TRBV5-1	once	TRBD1	CASSRGLKEDTEAFF	TGCGCCAGCAGCAGGGGGCTGAAGGAGGACACTGAAGCTTTCTTT
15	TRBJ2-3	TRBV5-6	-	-	CASGTPTVSTDTQYF	TGTGCCAGCGGGACACCGACGGTTAGCACAGATACGCAGTATTTT
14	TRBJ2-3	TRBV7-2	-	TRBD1	CASSEGQGTDTQYF	TGTGCCAGCAGCGAGGGACAGGGAACAGATACGCAGTATTTT
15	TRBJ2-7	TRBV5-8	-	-	CASSLDDPVGDEQYF	TGTGCCAGCAGCTTGGACGATCCCGTTGGAGATGAGCAGTACTTC
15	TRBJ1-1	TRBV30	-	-	CAWSPGREMNTEAFF	TGTGCCTGGAGCCCCGGAAGGGAGATGAACACTGAAGCTTTCTTT
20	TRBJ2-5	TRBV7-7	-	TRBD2	CASSRIISGRGGSYQETQYF	TGTGCCAGCAGCCGAATTATTAGCGGGAGAGGAGGGTCGTACCAAGAGACCCAGTACTTC
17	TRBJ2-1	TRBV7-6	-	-	CASSDRTPGSSYNEQFF	TGTGCCAGCAGCGACCGGACCCCGGGAAGCTCCTACAATGAGCAGTTCTTC
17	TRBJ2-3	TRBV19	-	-	CASSIGGGVGISDTQYF	TGTGCCAGTAGTATAGGTGGAGGGGTCGGAATTTCAGATACGCAGTATTTT
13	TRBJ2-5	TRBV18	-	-	CASSRVYQETQYF	TGTGCCAGCTCGCGCGTGTATCAAGAGACCCAGTACTTC
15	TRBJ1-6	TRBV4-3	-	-	CASSQGPEGDSPLHF	TGCGCCAGCAGCCAGGGACCCGAGGGGGACTCACCCCTCCACTTT
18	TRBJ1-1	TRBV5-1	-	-	CASSLELWTPFTNTEAFF	TGCGCCAGCAGCTTGGAGTTGTGGACACCCTTTACGAACACTGAAGCTTTCTTT
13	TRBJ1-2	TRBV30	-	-	CAWRGGVTDGYTF	TGTGCCTGGAGGGGGGGGGTTACGGATGGCTACACCTTC
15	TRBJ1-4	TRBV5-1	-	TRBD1	CASSLEGQGEEKLFF	TGCGCCAGCAGCTTGGAGGGACAGGGGGAGGAAAAACTGTTTTTT
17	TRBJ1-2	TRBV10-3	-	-	CAISESRDSLANYGYTF	TGTGCCATCAGTGAGTCGAGGGACTCCTTAGCTAACTATGGCTACACCTTC
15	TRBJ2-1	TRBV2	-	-	CASSELIARSNEQFF	TGTGCCAGCAGTGAATTAATAGCGCGGAGTAATGAGCAGTTCTTC
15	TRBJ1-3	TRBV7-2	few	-	CASSPWRAPGNTIYF	TGTGCCAGCAGCCCGTGGAGGGCCCCTGGAAACACCATATATTTT
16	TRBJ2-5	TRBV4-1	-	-	CASSQDTGQNQETQYF	TGCGCCAGCAGCCAAGATACAGGACAGAATCAAGAGACCCAGTACTTC
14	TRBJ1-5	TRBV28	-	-	CASSLRGSNQPQHF	TGTGCCAGCAGTTTACGAGGGAGCAATCAGCCCCAGCATTTT
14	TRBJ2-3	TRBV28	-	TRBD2	CASSLGGSADTQYF	TGTGCCAGCAGTTTGGGCGGGAGCGCAGATACGCAGTATTTT
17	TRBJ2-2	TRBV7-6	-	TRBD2	CASSLASGRTNTGELFF	TGTGCCAGCAGCTTAGCTAGCGGGAGAACGAACACCGGGGAGCTGTTTTTT
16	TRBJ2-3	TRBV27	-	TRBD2	CASSLWGEGREDTQYF	TGTGCCAGCAGTCTTTGGGGGGAGGGCAGAGAAGATACGCAGTATTTT
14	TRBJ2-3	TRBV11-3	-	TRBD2	CASSLGGGADTQYF	TGTGCCAGCAGCTTAGGCGGGGGGGCAGATACGCAGTATTTT
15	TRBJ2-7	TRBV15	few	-	CATSRDLSPVYEQYF	TGTGCCACCAGCAGAGATTTGTCCCCAGTCTACGAGCAGTACTTC
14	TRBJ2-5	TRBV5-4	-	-	CASRLGGIQETQYF	TGTGCCAGCAGGCTTGGGGGGATCCAAGAGACCCAGTACTTC
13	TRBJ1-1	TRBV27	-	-	CASSSYAGREAFF	TGTGCCAGCAGTTCGTATGCAGGCAGGGAAGCTTTCTTT
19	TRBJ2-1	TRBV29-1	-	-	CSVEDRAQGTPWGRNEQFF	TGCAGCGTTGAAGACCGCGCCCAAGGGACTCCCTGGGGGAGGAATGAGCAGTTCTTC
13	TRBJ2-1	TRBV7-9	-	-	CASSPTGDGEQFF	TGTGCCAGCAGCCCCACGGGGGACGGTGAGCAGTTCTTC
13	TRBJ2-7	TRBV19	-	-	CASSLTGSYEQYF	TGTGCCAGTAGTCTCACTGGCTCCTACGAGCAGTACTTC
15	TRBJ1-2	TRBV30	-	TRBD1	CAWSAPDRAFYGYTF	TGTGCCTGGAGCGCCCCCGACAGGGCGTTCTATGGCTACACCTTC
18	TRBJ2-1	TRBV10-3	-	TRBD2	CAISEPGSGLVGFNEQFF	TGTGCCATCAGTGAGCCAGGTTCGGGACTAGTAGGTTTTAATGAGCAGTTCTTC
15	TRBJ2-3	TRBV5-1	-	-	CASSLSRAATDTQYF	TGCGCCAGCAGCTTATCACGAGCGGCCACAGATACGCAGTATTTT
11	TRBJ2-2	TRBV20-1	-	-	CSASRSGELFF	TGCAGTGCTAGCCGGTCCGGGGAGCTGTTTTTT